One and the same sample provided the 18 T cell receptor beta chains below, sequenced in a study of shared clonotypes between healthy human individuals. Method: immunoSEQ multiplex PCR; TCRdb's copy keeps in-frame clones and lacks some. The sample lists over 850,000 clones; around three quarters were seen once. Sequences were obtained from memory CD4+ T cells from PBMCs. Subset noted: CD45RA-negative fraction. The receptors originated from a man between 18 and 29 years old in good health. Some clones in this sample may be carry-over from other donors' samples.

The chain carries TRBV11-1 and TRBJ2-7; D is ambiguous. Germline CDR1 and CDR2: SGHAT and FQDESV (reference sequence). The CDR3 spans 13 residues. The V end was cut by 6 bases, the J end by 2 bases, with 11 bases between. CDR3 nucleotide sequence: TGTGCCAGCAGTTCCTTGCGGACCTACGAGCAGTACTTC. Its translation is CASSSLRTYEQYF.

This clone was seen once. This chain links TRBV28 with TRBJ2-6; 7 bases map to TRBD1. The CDR3 has 15 residues. The V gene's germline CDR1 is MDHEN and CDR2 SYDVKM. Trimming at V came to 5 bases and at J to 5 bases, leaving 6 bases not matched to a gene. CDR3 DNA sequence: TGTGCCAGCAGTCCACAGGGGCGGCGGGCCAACGTCCTGACTTTC. Residues: CASSPQGRRANVLTF. Full variable domain (remainder filled in from reference TRBV28 and TRBJ2-6): DVKVTQSSRYLVKRTGEKVFLECVQDMDHENMFWYRQDPGLGLRLIYFSYDVKMKEKGDIPEGYSVSREKKERFSLILESASTNQTSMYLCASSPQGRRANVLTFGAGSRLTVL.

This sequence joins TRBV18 and TRBJ1-4; D is ambiguous. CDR1 KGHSH and CDR2 LQKENI come from the germline V gene. Trimming pared 2 bases from V and 4 bases from J, leaving 11 bases between. The CDR3 length is 15 residues. The CDR3 sequence is CASSPGGRRNEKLFF. The CDR3 nucleotides are TGTGCCAGCTCACCAGGTGGACGGCGTAATGAAAAACTGTTTTTT.

The chain is built from TRBV19 and TRBJ1-5, with TRBD1 matching over 7 bases. The CDR3 extends over 13 amino acids. Germline CDR1 is LNHDA and CDR2 is SQIVND (reference sequence). J was trimmed by 4 bases and V by 8 bases; bases with no gene match: 5. CDR3 DNA: TGTGCCAGTGCGGACAGGCGAAATCAGCCCCAGCATTTT. Its protein is CASADRRNQPQHF.

CDR3: CASSHGGQGEGYQPQHF. The CDR3 nucleotides are TGTGCCAGCAGTCATGGGGGACAGGGAGAGGGGTATCAGCCCCAGCATTTT. This sequence joins TRBV28 and TRBJ1-5; 9 nucleotides agree with TRBD1. In germline, CDR1 is MDHEN, CDR2 SYDVKM. CDR3 length: 17 residues. J lost 5 bases, V lost 5 bases, and 13 bases had no gene match. Supplemented by reference TRBV28 and TRBJ1-5, the full variable domain reads DVKVTQSSRYLVKRTGEKVFLECVQDMDHENMFWYRQDPGLGLRLIYFSYDVKMKEKGDIPEGYSVSREKKERFSLILESASTNQTSMYLCASSHGGQGEGYQPQHFGDGTRLSIL.

This chain joins TRBV5-1 and TRBJ2-5, with TRBD1 as a possible D gene (7 bases). The V and J ends lost 4 bases and 4 bases respectively, with 14 bases between them. This CDR3 contains 14 residues. CDR1 SGHRS and CDR2 YFSETQ come from the germline V gene. The DNA for the CDR3 is TGCGCCAGCAGCCAGGGGGGACCGGGAGAGACCCAGTACTTC. It encodes CASSQGGPGETQYF.

The rearrangement uses TRBV7-9 and TRBJ2-4, with D possibly being TRBD1 or TRBD2 (6 bases each). The germline V gene has CDR1 SEHNR and CDR2 FQNEAQ (reference sequence). The V end was cut by 5 bases, the J end by 0 bases, with 8 bases between. The CDR3 sequence is 14 residues long. The CDR3 loop is CASSAGQAKNIQYF. As DNA, the CDR3 is TGTGCCAGCAGCGCGGGACAAGCCAAAAACATTCAGTACTTC.

This sequence joins TRBV19 and TRBJ1-5; D not resolved. V lost 2 bases and J 0 bases, leaving 8 bases between the germline ends. This CDR3 is 15 amino acids long. CDR1 and CDR2 from the germline V gene are LNHDA and SQIVND (reference sequence). The CDR3 sequence is CASSIRSYSNQPQHF. CDR3 nucleotides: TGTGCCAGTAGTATAAGGAGTTATAGCAATCAGCCCCAGCATTTT. Full variable domain (missing parts from reference TRBV19 and TRBJ1-5): DGGITQSPKYLFRKEGQNVTLSCEQNLNHDAMYWYRQDPGQGLRLIYYSQIVNDFQKGDIAEGYSVSREKKESFPLTVTSAQKNPTAFYLCASSIRSYSNQPQHFGDGTRLSIL.

Concerning this clone: This same CDR3 is encoded by further DNA sequences in the sample. The chain links TRBV20-1 to TRBJ1-2; D gene uncertain. Trimming left V 5 bases short and J 4 bases short, with 8 bases between. The CDR3 has 11 amino acids. Looked up from germline, CDR1 is DFQATT and CDR2 is SNEGSKA (reference sequence). CDR3 loop: CSARQSYGYTF. The DNA of the CDR3 is TGCAGTGCTCGGCAATCCTATGGCTACACCTTC.

The V call is TRBV11-2, the J call TRBJ2-5, with 8 bases aligning to TRBD1. The CDR3 has 15 residues. After removal of 3 bases from V and 2 bases from J, the junction contained 5 bases not matched to a gene. The germline CDR1 and CDR2 sequences are SGHAT and FQNNGV. The CDR3 reads CASSFGRGRQETQYF. CDR3 sequence (DNA): TGTGCCAGCAGCTTTGGCAGGGGGCGGCAAGAGACCCAGTACTTC.

This clone showed up just once. V is TRBV2 and J is TRBJ2-1; D is possibly TRBD1 (6 bases). Trimming left V 6 bases short and J 7 bases short, with 28 bases between. CDR1 and CDR2 (germline): SNHLY, FYNNEI. The CDR3 contains 18 residues. Here the CDR3 reads CASSSQGSDPRGWNEQFF. DNA for the CDR3: TGTGCCAGCAGCTCACAGGGTTCTGACCCTCGAGGCTGGAATGAGCAGTTCTTC.

The gene calls are TRBV7-9 and TRBJ1-1; D possibly corresponds to TRBD1 (5 bases). This CDR3 spans 13 amino acids. Germline CDR1 is SEHNR and CDR2 is FQNEAQ (reference sequence). V lost 5 bases and J lost 1, with 8 bases in between. The CDR3: CASSRDGNTEAFF. The CDR3 nucleotides are TGTGCCAGCAGCCGGGACGGGAACACTGAAGCTTTCTTT.

Ten or more counts support this clone. The chain carries TRBV7-9 and TRBJ2-3; 14 bases align to TRBD2. V dropped 6 bases and J dropped 4; count of bases not matched to a gene: 9. Germline CDR1 is SEHNR and CDR2 is FQNEAQ (reference sequence). The CDR3 is made up of 17 amino acids. CDR3 in DNA: TGTGCCAGCAGTCCGACTAGCGGGAGGGCCTTCTCAGATACGCAGTATTTT. It translates to CASSPTSGRAFSDTQYF.

This clone was counted between two and nine times. The V and J genes are TRBV27 and TRBJ1-2, with D possibly being TRBD1 (5 bases). V shed 3 bases and J shed 10 bases, with 15 bases lying between them. The CDR3 covers 13 residues. Germline V gene sequence: CDR1 MNHEY, CDR2 SMNVEV (reference sequence). DNA for the CDR3: TGTGCCAGCAGTTTGGATCGGGGACGCCACTACACCTTC. Its protein is CASSLDRGRHYTF.

This chain links TRBV19 with TRBJ2-5; TRBD2 matches at 7 bases. V lost 6 bases and J lost 4; bases outside the gene matches: 5. The CDR3 length is 13 residues. Germline V gene data show CDR1 as LNHDA and CDR2 as SQIVND (reference sequence). CDR3 nucleotides: TGTGCCAGTAGGGGGCGCGGGAGAGAGACCCAGTACTTC. It translates to CASRGRGRETQYF.

The chain links TRBV25-1 to TRBJ2-2, with D maybe TRBD2 (6 bases). The CDR3 loop spans 15 amino acids. Between the trimmed V and J ends, which lost 8 bases and 0 bases, there was a span of 13 bases. Germline V gene data show CDR1 as MGHDK and CDR2 as SYGVNS. The CDR3 protein is CASGRTTANTGELFF. The CDR3 nucleotides are TGTGCCAGCGGACGGACTACCGCGAACACCGGGGAGCTGTTTTTT.

This rearrangement joins TRBV5-4 to TRBJ2-3; TRBD2 aligns across 10 bases. V was clipped by 4 bases and J by 5 bases; unmatched bases: 10. Germline V gives CDR1 SGHNT, CDR2 YYREEE (reference sequence). The CDR3 sequence is 16 residues long. As DNA, the CDR3 is TGTGCCAGCAGCCCAGGCGGGGCTAGCGGGAGAGATACGCAGTATTTT. Protein sequence: CASSPGGASGRDTQYF.

J is TRBJ2-1 and V is TRBV27; possibly TRBD1 for D (5 bases). Germline-derived CDR1 and CDR2 are MNHEY and SMNVEV (reference sequence). The CDR3 loop spans 12 amino acids. Trimming took off 6 bases at V and 6 bases at J, with 9 bases between the two ends. The CDR3 nucleotides are TGTGCCAGCAGCAACAGGTTCAATGAGCAGTTCTTC. This codes for CASSNRFNEQFF.